Below, 18 T cell receptor beta chains from the same sample are listed, as sequenced in a study of neurological immune-mediated disorders. TCRdb recomputed calls from the 5' RACE reads with MiXCR, one row per CDR3 protein. The sample yields 84,000 or so distinct CDR3 sequences, roughly 4.3% seen once. As to time point: longitudinal time-point 3. The specimen sequenced was PBMCs. These receptors were collected from a woman between 55 and 75 years old with multiple sclerosis.

As to this clonotype: A clone one base away is much larger, so this may be a read error. This chain uses TRBV20-1 with TRBJ1-1, with D maybe TRBD1 (5 bases). The germline V and J ends were trimmed by 8 bases and 2 bases, with 18 bases remaining between them. Germline V gives CDR1 DFQATT, CDR2 SNEGSKA (reference sequence). The CDR3 is made up of 14 amino acids. CDR3 sequence: CSSYPGRRNTEAFF. Written as DNA, the CDR3 is TGCAGTTCATACCCGGGACGGAGAAACACTGAAGCTTTCTTT.

This clonotype was seen many times. This chain links TRBV5-1 with TRBJ1-1; D not resolved. The V end was cut by 7 bases, the J end by 2 bases, with 18 bases between. In germline, CDR1 is SGHRS, CDR2 YFSETQ. The CDR3 extends over 15 amino acids. The CDR3 reads CASRSGDYVNTEAFF. The CDR3 DNA reads as TGCGCCAGCCGAAGCGGGGATTACGTAAACACTGAAGCTTTCTTT. The full variable domain, its missing parts supplied by reference TRBV5-1 and TRBJ1-1, is KAGVTQTPRYLIKTRGQQVTLSCSPISGHRSVSWYQQTPGQGLQFLFEYFSETQRNKGNFPGRFSGRQFSNSRSEMNVSTLELGDSALYLCASRSGDYVNTEAFFGQGTRLTVV.

This clonotype was seen many times. The rearrangement uses TRBV20-1 and TRBJ2-7; no reliable D call. Trimming removed 0 bases from V and 5 bases from J, with 20 bases in between. Per the germline V gene, CDR1 is DFQATT and CDR2 is SNEGSKA (reference sequence). CDR3 length equals 16 residues. For the CDR3, the DNA is TGCAGTGCTAGAGAGAGGTGGAGACTCCTTACCCACGAGCAGTACTTC. This translates into CSARERWRLLTHEQYF.

The table lists this clonotype with many counts. The chain recombines TRBV25-1 with TRBJ2-2, with unresolved D. V lost 8 bases and J 1 base, leaving 11 bases between the germline ends. Germline V gene data show CDR1 as MGHDK and CDR2 as SYGVNS. CDR3 length: 14 amino acids. The CDR3 loop reads CASSVLGNTGELFF. The CDR3 region has the DNA TGTGCCAGCTCCGTTCTAGGGAACACCGGGGAGCTGTTTTTT.

The chain employs TRBV6-5 and TRBJ2-7; 7 bases map to TRBD2. The germline gives CDR1 MNHEY, CDR2 SVGAGI. The CDR3 totals 14 residues. V trimming: 1 base; J trimming: 5 bases; junction bases outside the gene matches: 5. CDR3 sequence reads: CASSYLGGWNEQYF. In DNA form, the CDR3 reads TGTGCCAGCAGTTACTTGGGGGGGTGGAACGAGCAGTACTTC.

This clonotype was detected ten times or more. This chain uses TRBV5-1 with TRBJ1-1; D is ambiguous. Germline V gene data show CDR1 as SGHRS and CDR2 as YFSETQ. V shed 0 bases and J shed 2 bases, with 8 bases lying between them. The CDR3 loop spans 14 amino acids. This chain's CDR3 is CASSLEGGNTEAFF. The CDR3 DNA reads TGCGCCAGCAGCTTGGAGGGAGGTAACACTGAAGCTTTCTTT.

This clonotype was counted at least ten times. This rearrangement joins TRBV29-1 to TRBJ2-7; TRBD1 matches at 8 bases. Germline assignment: CDR1 SQVTM and CDR2 ANQGSEA. The V and J ends lost 0 bases and 6 bases, in that order; junction bases with no gene match: 4. The CDR3 is 13 residues long. CDR3 DNA sequence: TGCAGCGTTGAAGATCGACAGGGGTTCGAGCAGTACTTC. Protein: CSVEDRQGFEQYF.

This clonotype was detected many times. The chain combines TRBV5-4 with TRBJ2-4; D is possibly TRBD1 or TRBD2 (6 bases each). The V and J ends lost 0 bases and 7 bases respectively, with 17 bases between them. The CDR3 is 16 residues long. The germline CDR1 and CDR2 sequences are SGHNT and YYREEE (reference sequence). CDR3 DNA: TGTGCCAGCAGCTTGGGTGAAGGGGGGCCGTATAACATTCAGTACTTC. This sequence encodes CASSLGEGGPYNIQYF. The full variable domain, completed using reference TRBV5-4 and TRBJ2-4, is ETGVTQSPTHLIKTRGQQVTLRCSSQSGHNTVSWYQQALGQGPQFIFQYYREEENGRGNFPPRFSGLQFPNYSSELNVNALELDDSALYLCASSLGEGGPYNIQYFGAGTRLSVL.

This clonotype was seen repeatedly, ten times or more. This chain uses TRBV20-1 with TRBJ1-6, with 7 nucleotides matching TRBD1. Germline lookup yields CDR1 DFQATT and CDR2 SNEGSKA (reference sequence). This CDR3 has 14 residues. J lost 7 bases, V lost 6 bases, and 9 bases had no gene match. The CDR3 reads CSATRDSINSPLHF. The CDR3, as DNA: TGCAGTGCCACAAGGGACAGCATAAATTCACCCCTCCACTTT.

Ten or more counts support this clonotype. This chain uses TRBV29-1 with TRBJ2-5; D assignment may be TRBD1 or TRBD2 (5 bases each). V lost 6 bases, J lost 2 bases, and 10 bases lay in between. The length of the CDR3 is 12 residues. The germline CDR1 and CDR2 sequences are SQVTM and ANQGSEA. The CDR3 here is CSVGDGQETQYF. The CDR3 DNA sequence: TGCAGCGTGGGGGACGGACAAGAGACCCAGTACTTC.

In its sample, this clonotype was seen many times. This chain uses TRBV9 with TRBJ2-2; the match to TRBD2 covers 7 bases. The CDR3 runs to 14 residues. Germline assignment: CDR1 SGDLS and CDR2 YYNGEE. The trim removed 2 bases at V and 6 bases at J, leaving 4 bases unmatched. The CDR3 loop is CASSVGGLAGELFF. The CDR3 DNA reads as TGTGCCAGCAGCGTCGGGGGGTTAGCCGGGGAGCTGTTTTTT.

V is TRBV3-1 and J is TRBJ1-2, with 8 bases that match TRBD1. Germline CDR1 is LGHDT and CDR2 is YNNKEL (reference sequence). The CDR3 sequence is 15 residues long. With 4 bases clipped from V and 6 bases from J, the junction kept 10 bases outside the gene matches. In DNA, the CDR3 is TGTGCCAGCAGCCCCCGTCTGGACAGGGAGAATGGCTACACCTTC. It is translated as CASSPRLDRENGYTF.

At least ten counts were recorded for this clonotype. The J gene is TRBJ1-5, the V gene TRBV10-1; 9 bases fit TRBD1. The V segment lost 4 bases and the J segment 4 bases; nucleotides outside the gene matches: 5. CDR3 length equals 15 residues. Germline V CDR1 and CDR2: WNHNN, SYGVQD (reference sequence). This CDR3 is CASSATGTGNQPQHF. CDR3 DNA sequence: TGCGCCAGCAGTGCTACCGGGACAGGGAATCAGCCCCAGCATTTT.

Ten or more counts support this clonotype. The chain has TRBV2 and TRBJ1-5; D perhaps matches TRBD1 (5 bases). In germline, CDR1 is SNHLY, CDR2 FYNNEI. Trimming left V 2 bases short and J 4 bases short, with 15 bases between. The CDR3 has 16 residues. The CDR3 DNA follows: TGTGCCAGCAGTGAATTCAACCCCGGGGGGAATCAGCCCCAGCATTTT. The encoded protein is CASSEFNPGGNQPQHF.

This clonotype was seen at least ten times. The J gene is TRBJ2-5, the V gene TRBV3-1; a weak D match, TRBD2 (6 bases). CDR1 LGHDT and CDR2 YNNKEL come from the germline V gene (reference sequence). The CDR3 has 12 residues. V lost 9 bases and J lost 1, with 9 bases in between. The CDR3 bases are TGTGCCAGTGGGAGGACCCAAGAGACCCAGTACTTC. Translating it yields CASGRTQETQYF.

This clonotype appeared many times. The chain links TRBV7-9 to TRBJ2-1; no firm D call. The CDR3 has 13 amino acids. The germline gives CDR1 SEHNR, CDR2 FQNEAQ (reference sequence). V was trimmed by 5 bases and J by 8 bases, leaving 13 bases between them. CDR3 sequence: CASSGPKGDEQFF. The CDR3 DNA sequence: TGTGCCAGCAGCGGACCCAAGGGCGATGAGCAGTTCTTC.

This clonotype came up many times. J is TRBJ2-2 and V is TRBV6-2 or TRBV6-3, with TRBD2 matching 13 bases. The CDR3 is made up of 17 amino acids. In germline, CDR1 is MNHEY, CDR2 SVGEGT. Trimming took 6 bases from V and 3 from J; bases not matched to a gene: 7. The CDR3 DNA reads TGTGCCAGCAGCGGGACTAGCGGGGCGAGGGACACCGGGGAGCTGTTTTTT. This gives the protein CASSGTSGARDTGELFF.

This clonotype appeared many times. The rearrangement joins TRBV3-1 to TRBJ2-7; D may match TRBD1 or TRBD2 (7 bases each). Germline CDR1 LGHDT, CDR2 YNNKEL (reference sequence). V was cut by 3 bases and J by 4 bases, with 10 bases left in between. The CDR3 runs to 13 residues. Here the CDR3 reads CASSHRGGYEQYF. CDR3 DNA sequence: TGTGCCAGCAGCCACAGGGGGGGATACGAGCAGTACTTC.